These T cell receptor beta chains were read from a single sample in a study of beta chain features in type 1 diabetes. Method: immunoSEQ multiplex PCR; TCRdb's copy keeps in-frame clones and lacks some. The profile shows under 300,000 clones, approximately 16% of them singletons. Sequenced input: naive CD4+ T cells from blood. The receptors were gathered from a man aged 30 to 45 with type 1 diabetes. The CDR3 runs from the conserved cysteine through the conserved F or W. The D gene is left open where the match is weak. Expanded clones are given a class, and other clones once, few, many or no size at all.

D,V,size,J,DNA,CDR3
-,TRBV29-1,few,TRBJ1-1,TGCAGCGTTGGTCAGGGGAGGGCCACTGAAGCTTTCTTT,CSVGQGRATEAFF
TRBD2,TRBV29-1,-,TRBJ2-7,TGCAGCGCCGGAAAGGGACTATCCCACGAGCAGTACTTC,CSAGKGLSHEQYF
-,TRBV7-9,-,TRBJ1-2,TGTGCCAGCAGCGCCTCCAGGCTAAACTATGGCTACACCTTC,CASSASRLNYGYTF
TRBD2,TRBV7-9,-,TRBJ2-3,TGTGCCAGCTATAAATCAGCGGGGGAGAATACGCAGTATTTT,CASYKSAGENTQYF
TRBD1,TRBV27,-,TRBJ1-1,TGTGCCAGCAGTTTCAGGGGGCGATGGACTGAAGCTTTCTTT,CASSFRGRWTEAFF
TRBD1,TRBV5-1,few,TRBJ2-1,TGCGCCAGCACCATTGAGACAGGGACTGAGCAGTTCTTC,CASTIETGTEQFF
TRBD2,TRBV4-1,-,TRBJ2-2,TGCGCCAGCAGTCGGGCGCCCGGGACTAGCGGTCACACCGGGGAGCTGTTTTTT,CASSRAPGTSGHTGELFF
TRBD2,TRBV2,-,TRBJ2-5,TGTGCCAGCAGTGGAATAGCGGGGCAAGAGACCCAGTACTTC,CASSGIAGQETQYF
-,TRBV25-1,-,TRBJ2-1,TGTGCCAGCATGGGGCAGTTCTTC,CASMGQFF
-,TRBV9,few,TRBJ2-1,TGTGCCAGCAGCGTTGGGGGTCCCTACAATGAGCAGTTCTTC,CASSVGGPYNEQFF
TRBD1,TRBV5-4,few,TRBJ2-3,TGTGCCAGCAGCCTGGGACAGGGGAAGGATACGCAGTATTTT,CASSLGQGKDTQYF
TRBD2,TRBV14,-,TRBJ2-5,TGTGCCAGCAGCTCTCGACGGGGAGGGGAGACCCAGTACTTC,CASSSRRGGETQYF
-,TRBV7-9,few,TRBJ1-2,TGTGCCAGCACCACCCTCGCAGGGGATGGCTACACCTTC,CASTTLAGDGYTF
TRBD2,TRBV7-2,-,TRBJ2-7,TGTGCCAGCAGCTCTCTAGCGGTCGCCTACGAGCAGTACTTC,CASSSLAVAYEQYF
TRBD1,TRBV29-1,-,TRBJ2-6,TGCAGCGTTGTCCGGGACAGGGGTTTATCTGGGGCCAACGTCCTGACTTTC,CSVVRDRGLSGANVLTF
-,TRBV19,-,TRBJ2-5,TGTGCCAGTAGTCCTCCTGAGAGAGGTAATAAAGAGACCCAGTACTTC,CASSPPERGNKETQYF
TRBD1,TRBV30,few,TRBJ1-2,TGTGCCTGGCACAGGGGGCTTGACTATGGCTACACCTTC,CAWHRGLDYGYTF
TRBD1,TRBV7-9,few,TRBJ1-2,TGTGCCAGCAGCTTACCGAGGGACAGGAATTATGGCTACACCTTC,CASSLPRDRNYGYTF
-,TRBV29-1,-,TRBJ1-1,TGCAGCGTTGTTCAGGGGAGATACACTGAAGCTTTCTTT,CSVVQGRYTEAFF
-,TRBV30,few,TRBJ2-1,TGTGCCTGGAGTAGGGAAGAGCAGTTCTTC,CAWSREEQFF
TRBD1,TRBV13,once,TRBJ1-4,TGTGCCAGCAGCTCCCGGACAGGGGGAGAAAAACTGTTTTTT,CASSSRTGGEKLFF
-,TRBV28,once,TRBJ2-7,TGTGCCAGCAGTTTGGGGATAGGGAGGGGGTACGAGCAGTACTTC,CASSLGIGRGYEQYF
-,TRBV7-2,few,TRBJ2-3,TGTGCCAGCAGCTTTCAGACAGATACGCAGTATTTT,CASSFQTDTQYF
TRBD2,TRBV25-1,-,TRBJ2-1,TGTGCCAGCAGTCTTCGGACTAGCGGATCCTACAATGAGCAGTTCTTC,CASSLRTSGSYNEQFF
TRBD1,TRBV30,few,TRBJ2-7,TGTGCCTGTACCGGGACAGGGGGCTACGAGCAGTACTTC,CACTGTGGYEQYF
-,TRBV20-1,-,TRBJ1-2,TGCAGTGCTAGAACAGGGAATGGCTACACCTTC,CSARTGNGYTF
-,TRBV28,-,TRBJ2-7,TGTGCCAGCAGCTCGCACTCTCATTACGAGCAGTACTTC,CASSSHSHYEQYF
-,TRBV7-2,-,TRBJ2-1,TGTGCCGAAACAGGCTCCTACAATGAGCAGTTCTTC,CAETGSYNEQFF
TRBD1,TRBV7-9,few,TRBJ2-5,TGTGCCAGCAGCTTACTGACAGGGGGCCAAGAGACCCAGTACTTC,CASSLLTGGQETQYF
-,TRBV29-1,few,TRBJ2-4,TGCAGCGTTGTGGCAGGGAAAGCCAAAAACATTCAGTACTTC,CSVVAGKAKNIQYF
TRBD1,TRBV6-5,-,TRBJ2-1,TGTGCCAGCAGTTTGACAGGGAGCTCCTACAATGAGCAGTTCTTC,CASSLTGSSYNEQFF
TRBD1,TRBV28,-,TRBJ2-3,TGTGCCAGCAGTCCCAGCGGGACAGGGGCCTTATCAGATACGCAGTATTTT,CASSPSGTGALSDTQYF
-,TRBV5-1,few,TRBJ2-1,TGCGCCAGCAGCTTCCAGGGAAACTCCTACAATGAGCAGTTCTTC,CASSFQGNSYNEQFF
-,TRBV9,-,TRBJ2-3,TGTGCCAGCAGCGTGGGGGCAGGGGACAGCACAGATACGCAGTATTTT,CASSVGAGDSTDTQYF
-,TRBV13,few,TRBJ2-7,TGTGCCAGCACTCGTGGTCTGGCGGGACGCTACGAGCAGTACTTC,CASTRGLAGRYEQYF
TRBD1,TRBV29-1,-,TRBJ2-7,TGCAGCGTCGCAAAGCGGGACAGGGGGCGCGACGAGCAGTACTTC,CSVAKRDRGRDEQYF
-,TRBV25-1,few,TRBJ2-3,TGTGCCAGCAGTGACCGGGGGAGCACAGATACGCAGTATTTT,CASSDRGSTDTQYF
-,TRBV29-1,few,TRBJ1-2,TGCAGCGTTGATGTCCAGAGCTATGGCTACACCTTC,CSVDVQSYGYTF
-,TRBV13,-,TRBJ1-2,TGTGCCAGCAGCCCGAGAACCTCTGGCTATGGCTACACCTTC,CASSPRTSGYGYTF
-,TRBV29-1,few,TRBJ2-1,TGCAGCGTTGAAGGTCGACTCACTATTGAGCAGTTCTTC,CSVEGRLTIEQFF
-,TRBV7-9,few,TRBJ2-3,TGTGCCAGGGGAACTACAGGGACAGATACGCAGTATTTT,CARGTTGTDTQYF
-,TRBV5-1,-,TRBJ2-3,TGCGCCAGCAGCTTTCGACAGAGAGTAACAGATACGCAGTATTTT,CASSFRQRVTDTQYF
-,TRBV29-1,few,TRBJ2-1,TGCAGCGTTGCCCTAGCGAATGAGCAGTTCTTC,CSVALANEQFF
TRBD2,TRBV2,few,TRBJ2-1,TGTGCCAGCAGCTCTCGGGCTAGCGGGAGCAATGAGCAGTTCTTC,CASSSRASGSNEQFF
TRBD2,TRBV4-2,few,TRBJ2-1,TGTGCCAGCAGCCAAGATTCTAGCGGCTACAATGAGCAGTTCTTC,CASSQDSSGYNEQFF
-,TRBV30,-,TRBJ2-7,TGTGCCGCCGGGCCAGAGGCGCACTCCTACGAGCAGTACTTC,CAAGPEAHSYEQYF
-,TRBV11-2,-,TRBJ2-1,TGTGCCAGCAGCTTAGATCCTCTTGAGCAGTTCTTC,CASSLDPLEQFF
-,TRBV4-1,-,TRBJ2-5,TGCGCCAGCAGCCAAGGTGTACAGGGGAGGGAGACCCAGTACTTC,CASSQGVQGRETQYF
TRBD2,TRBV4-1,-,TRBJ2-7,TGCGCCAGCAGCCAAGCCGGGACTAGCGGGAGTTTCGAGCAGTACTTC,CASSQAGTSGSFEQYF
TRBD2,TRBV5-1,few,TRBJ2-5,TGCGCCTCGACCCTGGCTAGCGGGCAAGAGACCCAGTACTTC,CASTLASGQETQYF
-,TRBV7-9,few,TRBJ1-1,TGTGCCAGCAGCTTACGAAGAGGTGAATATGAAGCTTTCTTT,CASSLRRGEYEAFF
-,TRBV7-9,few,TRBJ2-1,TGTGCCAGCTCAGGGAGCTCCTACAATGAGCAGTTCTTC,CASSGSSYNEQFF
TRBD2,TRBV19,once,TRBJ2-3,TGTGCCAGTAGTACACTAGCGGGAGGCACAGATACGCAGTATTTT,CASSTLAGGTDTQYF
TRBD1,TRBV4-3,-,TRBJ1-2,TGCGCCAGCAGCCAAGCGGGACAGGGGTACGGCTACACCTTC,CASSQAGQGYGYTF
-,TRBV30,few,TRBJ1-4,TGTGCCTGGAGTCCGGGGAGTGAAAAACTGTTTTTT,CAWSPGSEKLFF
-,TRBV4-2,few,TRBJ2-7,TGTGCCAGCAGCGCCCGACCCGGGACAAACTACGAGCAGTACTTC,CASSARPGTNYEQYF
-,TRBV15,few,TRBJ2-1,TGTGCCACCCGCCGTGAGACGGGAGCCGGGAATGAGCAGTTCTTC,CATRRETGAGNEQFF
TRBD1,TRBV7-2,few,TRBJ2-2,TGTGCCAGCAGCTATCCCGGGACAGGGAACACCGGGGAGCTGTTTTTT,CASSYPGTGNTGELFF
-,TRBV9,few,TRBJ2-5,TGTGCCAGCAGCCCGAGGGTACAGGAGACCCAGTACTTC,CASSPRVQETQYF